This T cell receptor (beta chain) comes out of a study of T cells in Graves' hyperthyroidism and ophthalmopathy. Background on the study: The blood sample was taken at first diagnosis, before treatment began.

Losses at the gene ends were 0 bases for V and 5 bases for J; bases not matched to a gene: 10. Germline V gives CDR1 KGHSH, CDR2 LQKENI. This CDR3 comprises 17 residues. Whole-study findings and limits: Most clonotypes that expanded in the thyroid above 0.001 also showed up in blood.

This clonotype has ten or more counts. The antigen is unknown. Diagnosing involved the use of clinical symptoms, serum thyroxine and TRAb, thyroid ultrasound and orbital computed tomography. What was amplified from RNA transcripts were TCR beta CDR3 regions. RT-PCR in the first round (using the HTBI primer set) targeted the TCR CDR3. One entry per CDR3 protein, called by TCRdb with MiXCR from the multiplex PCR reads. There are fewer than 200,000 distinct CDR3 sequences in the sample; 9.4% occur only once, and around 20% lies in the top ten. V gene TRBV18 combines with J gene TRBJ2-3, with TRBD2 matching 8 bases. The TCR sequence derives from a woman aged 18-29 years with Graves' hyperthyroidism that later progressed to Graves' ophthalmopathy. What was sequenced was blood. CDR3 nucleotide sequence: TGTGCCAGCTCACCACCTTCAGTAGAAGCGGGAGTAGATACGCAGTATTTT. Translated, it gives CASSPPSVEAGVDTQYF.